One T cell receptor (beta chain) is described in this entry. Antigen specificity is unknown. The data are from a study of T-cell memory formation after mild COVID-19. With 3 bases removed from V and 7 bases from J, the gap between germline ends came to 10 bases. CDR1 and CDR2 (germline): LNHDA, SQIVND (reference sequence). The CDR3 totals 14 residues. Study results and limitations: Day 15 to 85 contractors were CD4/CD8 balanced; later expanders leaned CD4+. The study found contracting CD4+ clones mainly in CM and EM and contracting CD8+ clones in EMRA.

TCRdb re-derived calls from the 5' RACE reads in MiXCR, one entry per CDR3 protein. The profile shows 500,000 to 650,000 distinct CDR3 sequences, less than 25% of them singletons. The V call is TRBV19, the J call TRBJ1-6, with a tentative D call TRBD1 (5 bases). Sequenced material: PBMCs or a T cell subset sorted from them (not recorded which). The TCR originated in an adult woman who had mild COVID-19 (a few samples of this study predate the infection). Cell type and time point are not known. The CDR3 region is CASSITGTNSPLHF. In DNA, the CDR3 is TGTGCCAGTAGTATTACAGGAACGAATTCACCCCTCCACTTT.